These 18 T cell receptor beta chains came from one sample sequenced in a study of OX40 agonist ivuxolimab in advanced cancers. Method: immunoSEQ multiplex PCR; TCRdb's copy keeps in-frame clones and lacks some. Here the sample spans 50,000 to 55,000 clones, over 75% being singletons. The material sequenced was CD4+ or CD8+ T cells sorted from blood, taken in a trial of the OX40 agonist ivuxolimab. These receptors all stem from an adult with an advanced solid tumor such as melanoma, head and neck, liver or kidney cancer.

This chain connects TRBV2 to TRBJ1-4, with D hard to call. V was shortened by 7 bases and J by 0 bases, with 9 bases between the two germline ends. The CDR3 runs 14 residues. Looked up from germline, CDR1 is SNHLY and CDR2 is FYNNEI. CDR3 DNA sequence: TGTGCCAGCAAGGTGCTTGCAACTAATGAAAAACTGTTTTTT. It yields the protein CASKVLATNEKLFF.

The gene calls are TRBV7-6 and TRBJ1-3; D is unclear. The V and J ends lost 1 base and 3 bases respectively, with 7 bases between them. The CDR3 sequence is 14 residues long. Germline lookup yields CDR1 SGHVS and CDR2 FNYEAQ. CDR3 loop: CASSLGLSGNTIYF. The CDR3 bases are TGTGCCAGCAGCTTAGGGCTAAGTGGAAACACCATATATTTT.

V usage is TRBV28 and J usage is TRBJ2-2; 7 nucleotides align to TRBD2. V shed 2 bases, J shed 5 bases, and the junction held 8 bases outside the gene matches. The CDR3 spans 16 residues. From germline, CDR1 is MDHEN and CDR2 SYDVKM. Written as DNA, the CDR3 is TGTGCCAGCAGTTTAGTATCCGTGGGAGGGACCGGGGAGCTGTTTTTT. It specifies CASSLVSVGGTGELFF.

The chain links TRBV2 to TRBJ2-5; no firm D call. V lost 6 bases and J lost 1, with 3 bases in between. Germline loops: CDR1 SNHLY, CDR2 FYNNEI. The CDR3 is 11 residues long. This CDR3 is CASRLQETQYF. The DNA for the CDR3 is TGTGCCAGCAGGCTCCAAGAGACCCAGTACTTC.

The J gene is TRBJ2-7, the V gene TRBV20-1; D is undetermined. Germline assignment: CDR1 DFQATT and CDR2 SNEGSKA (reference sequence). The CDR3 extends over 11 amino acids. Trimming left V 2 bases short and J 0 bases short, with 2 bases between. CDR3 in DNA: TGCAGTGCTAGAAGCTCCTACGAGCAGTACTTC. It encodes CSARSSYEQYF.

This chain uses TRBV16 with TRBJ2-1, with no clear D. The germline V and J ends were trimmed by 2 bases and 3 bases, with 11 bases remaining between them. CDR3 size: 15 residues. Germline CDR1 is KGHSY and CDR2 is FQNENV. CDR3 nucleotides: TGTGCCAGCAGCCAAAACTTAATAAACTACAATGAGCAGTTCTTC. Translated, it gives CASSQNLINYNEQFF.

This clone occurred once. The V gene is TRBV7-3, the J gene TRBJ2-5, with D hard to call. Trimming left V 5 bases short and J 1 base short, with 8 bases between. CDR1 is SGHTA, CDR2 FQGTGA, per germline. The CDR3 covers 13 residues. The DNA of the CDR3 is TGTGCCAGCAGCCGCGGTGCCCAAGAGACCCAGTACTTC. Amino acids: CASSRGAQETQYF. Looking up the rest from reference TRBV7-3 and TRBJ2-5 gives the full variable domain: GAGVSQTPSNKVTEKGKYVELRCDPISGHTALYWYRQSLGQGPEFLIYFQGTGAADDSGLPNDRFFAVRPEGSVSTLKIQRTERGDSAVYLCASSRGAQETQYFGPGTRLLVL.

The genes are TRBV19 and TRBJ1-5; TRBD1 aligns across 11 bases. In germline, CDR1 is LNHDA, CDR2 SQIVND (reference sequence). The V gene end was trimmed by 5 bases and the J gene end by 4 bases; junction bases not matched to a gene: 4. CDR3 length: 15 residues. CDR3 amino acids: CASSLDRGPNQPQHF. DNA for the CDR3: TGTGCCAGTAGTTTGGACAGGGGGCCAAATCAGCCCCAGCATTTT.

V usage is TRBV19 and J usage is TRBJ1-2; possibly TRBD1 for D (6 bases). V dropped 6 bases and J dropped 1 base, with 12 bases sitting between them. The CDR3 runs 14 residues. Germline loops: CDR1 LNHDA, CDR2 SQIVND (reference sequence). The CDR3 nucleotides read TGTGCCAGTAGACCGACAGGCGATAACTATGGCTACACCTTC. This gives the protein CASRPTGDNYGYTF.

V gene TRBV19 combines with J gene TRBJ1-5, with 7 bases matching TRBD1. The germline V gene has CDR1 LNHDA and CDR2 SQIVND (reference sequence). The CDR3 totals 13 residues. The CDR3 reads CAISPGGRQPQHF. The CDR3, as DNA: TGTGCTATCAGTCCAGGGGGAAGGCAGCCCCAGCATTTT.

The V call is TRBV5-4, the J call TRBJ1-1; 9 positions agree with TRBD1. The germline V gene has CDR1 SGHNT and CDR2 YYREEE (reference sequence). This CDR3 spans 14 amino acids. CDR3 DNA sequence: TGTGGAACGGGACAGGGTATGGACAACACTGAAGCTTTCTTT. This sequence encodes CGTGQGMDNTEAFF.

The chain couples TRBV15 to TRBJ2-5, with D maybe TRBD1 (6 bases). Germline CDR1 LNHNV, CDR2 YYDKDF (reference sequence). V lost 0 bases, J lost 5 bases, and 19 bases lay in between. This CDR3 has 17 amino acids. This CDR3 is CATSRDPLTGISETQYF. CDR3 coding DNA: TGTGCCACCAGCAGAGACCCCCTTACAGGGATCAGCGAGACCCAGTACTTC. The whole variable domain, filled in from reference TRBV15 and TRBJ2-5, reads DAMVIQNPRYQVTQFGKPVTLSCSQTLNHNVMYWYQQKSSQAPKLLFHYYDKDFNNEADTPDNFQSRRPNTSFCFLDIRSPGLGDTAMYLCATSRDPLTGISETQYFGPGTRLLVL.

The V gene is TRBV28, the J gene TRBJ1-5; 7 bases align to TRBD1. V trimming: 1 base; J trimming: 1 base; junction bases outside the gene matches: 4. There are 16 residues in the CDR3. CDR1 is MDHEN, CDR2 SYDVKM, per germline. The CDR3 region is CASSLLETGSNQPQHF. CDR3 in DNA: TGTGCCAGCAGTTTATTGGAGACAGGGAGCAATCAGCCCCAGCATTTT.

The chain is built from TRBV19 and TRBJ1-2; perhaps TRBD1 as D (5 bases). Germline assignment: CDR1 LNHDA and CDR2 SQIVND (reference sequence). The CDR3 has 13 residues. Trimming shortened V by 3 bases and J by 4 bases, and 9 bases separated the two germline ends. CDR3 in amino acids: CASSMGVSYGYTF. The CDR3 bases are TGTGCCAGTAGTATGGGGGTTAGCTATGGCTACACCTTC.

The chain is built from TRBV6-5 and TRBJ1-5; D not certain. The CDR3 has 12 residues. The germline V gene has CDR1 MNHEY and CDR2 SVGAGI. V lost 4 bases and J lost 4, with 5 bases in between. CDR3 coding DNA: TGTGCCAGCAGTTCCTTTAATCAGCCCCAGCATTTT. Encoded protein: CASSSFNQPQHF.

The chain employs TRBV28 and TRBJ1-1, with TRBD1 matching 9 bases. CDR3 length equals 14 residues. Germline CDR1 is MDHEN and CDR2 is SYDVKM. V gave up 8 bases and J gave up 5 bases; unmatched junction bases: 9. The CDR3 loop reads CASGFGDRDTEAFF. CDR3 in DNA: TGTGCCAGCGGATTCGGGGACAGGGATACTGAAGCTTTCTTT.

The chain is built from TRBV7-8 and TRBJ1-1; D may be TRBD1 (5 bases). The germline gives CDR1 SGHVS, CDR2 FQNEAQ. This CDR3 comprises 13 residues. The V end was cut by 1 base, the J end by 6 bases, with 9 bases between. Here the CDR3 reads CASSLELTAEAFF. The CDR3 DNA is TGTGCCAGCAGCTTAGAGTTGACAGCTGAAGCTTTCTTT.

The V gene is TRBV15, the J gene TRBJ2-5, with 7 bases aligning to TRBD2. This CDR3 is built from 15 residues. Looked up from germline, CDR1 is LNHNV and CDR2 is YYDKDF (reference sequence). V was pared by 5 bases and J by 1 base, with 7 bases of the junction left unmatched. CDR3 DNA sequence: TGTGCCACCAGCCGTGGCGGGGGACGCCAAGAGACCCAGTACTTC. Residues: CATSRGGGRQETQYF.